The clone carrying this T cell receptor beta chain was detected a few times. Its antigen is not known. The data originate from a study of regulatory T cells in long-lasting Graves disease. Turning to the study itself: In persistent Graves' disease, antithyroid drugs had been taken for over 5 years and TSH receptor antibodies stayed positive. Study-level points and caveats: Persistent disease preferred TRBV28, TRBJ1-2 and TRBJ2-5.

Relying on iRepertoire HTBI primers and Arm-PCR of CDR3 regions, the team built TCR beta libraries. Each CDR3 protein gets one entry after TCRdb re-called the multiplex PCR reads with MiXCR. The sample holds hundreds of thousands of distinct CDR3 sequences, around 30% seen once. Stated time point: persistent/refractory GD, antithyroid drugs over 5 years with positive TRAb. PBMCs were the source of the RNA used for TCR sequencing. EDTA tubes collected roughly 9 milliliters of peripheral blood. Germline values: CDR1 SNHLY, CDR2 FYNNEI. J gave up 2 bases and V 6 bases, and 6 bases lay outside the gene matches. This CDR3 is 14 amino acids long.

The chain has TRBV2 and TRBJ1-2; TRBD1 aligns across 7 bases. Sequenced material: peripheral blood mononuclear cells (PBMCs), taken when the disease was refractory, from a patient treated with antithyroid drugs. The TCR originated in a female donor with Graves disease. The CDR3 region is CASRDQGGNYGYTF. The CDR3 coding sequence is TGTGCCAGCAGGGACCAGGGGGGGAACTATGGCTACACCTTC.